The 20 T cell receptor beta chains below were found in one sample sequenced in a study of blood T cell repertoires in COVID-19. Clones were read by immunoSEQ multiplex PCR, and TCRdb kept only the in-frame ones, dropping some. The sample includes 120,000 or so clones, less than 85% of them seen just once. Sequenced sample: peripheral blood. Receptors originate from a human donor with acute or convalescent COVID-19. The donor label of this sample is uncertain.

The chain's CDR3 is CASSLRVDEKLFF. The CDR3 bases are TGTGCCAGCTCCCTCAGGGTGGATGAAAAACTGTTTTTT. The chain has TRBV18 and TRBJ1-4; TRBD1 is a possible D gene (5 bases). The germline V and J ends were trimmed by 6 bases and 6 bases, with 11 bases remaining between them. The germline V gene encodes CDR1 KGHSH and CDR2 LQKENI. The CDR3 loop spans 13 amino acids. The complete variable domain, with remaining parts taken from reference TRBV18 and TRBJ1-4, reads NAGVMQNPRHLVRRRGQEARLRCSPMKGHSHVYWYRQLPEEGLKFMVYLQKENIIDESGMPKERFSAEFPKEGPSILRIQQVVRGDSAAYFCASSLRVDEKLFFGSGTQLSVL.

This clone occurred a few times. The rearrangement joins TRBV11-2 to TRBJ2-3; 7 nucleotides line up with TRBD1. The junction had 10 bases not matched to a gene; V was cut back by 1 base and J by 6 bases. In germline, CDR1 is SGHAT, CDR2 FQNNGV. There are 16 residues in the CDR3. DNA of the CDR3: TGTGCCAGCAGCTTAGTGTTGGGTCAGGGGGACGATACGCAGTATTTT. This codes for CASSLVLGQGDDTQYF.

The J gene is TRBJ1-1, the V gene TRBV10-3; 9 bases match TRBD1. The CDR3 contains 15 residues. V lost 11 bases to trimming and J lost 3 bases; unmatched junction nucleotides: 13. CDR1 and CDR2 (germline): ENHRY, SYGVKD. The DNA of the CDR3 is TGTGCCGCCAGATTAGGGGACAGGGTTGACACTGAAGCTTTCTTT. It translates to CAARLGDRVDTEAFF.

V gene TRBV19 combines with J gene TRBJ1-1; D gene unclear. Germline V gene data show CDR1 as LNHDA and CDR2 as SQIVND (reference sequence). Trimming took off 4 bases at V and 4 bases at J, with 13 bases between the two ends. The CDR3 contains 14 residues. The CDR3 region has the DNA TGTGCCAGTAGTAAGCAGTCAGGAATCACTGAAGCTTTCTTT. It encodes CASSKQSGITEAFF.

The chain joins TRBV2 to TRBJ2-1, with TRBD2 matching over 10 bases. This CDR3 has 17 amino acids. In germline, CDR1 is SNHLY, CDR2 FYNNEI. After removal of 5 bases from V and 6 bases from J, the junction contained 13 bases not matched to a gene. CDR3 sequence (DNA): TGTGCCAGCAGTACCAACCCTAGCGGGGGCGGAAGCAATGAGCAGTTCTTC. This encodes CASSTNPSGGGSNEQFF.

This chain joins TRBV28 and TRBJ1-6; TRBD1 matches at 11 bases. V gave up 6 bases and J gave up 7 bases; unmatched junction bases: 11. Germline CDR1 reads MDHEN; CDR2 reads SYDVKM. The CDR3 sequence is 17 residues long. The CDR3 is CASRDPGQGGLNSPLHF. The DNA of the CDR3 is TGTGCCAGCAGAGATCCGGGACAGGGGGGCTTAAATTCACCCCTCCACTTT.

The chain is built from TRBV30 and TRBJ1-6; 7 bases are a match to TRBD1. This CDR3 is built from 13 residues. Germline V lookup: CDR1 GTSNPN, CDR2 SVGIG (reference sequence). V lost 7 bases and J lost 6; bases outside the gene matches: 6. CDR3 sequence reads: CAFSGQTNSPLHF. CDR3 nucleotide sequence: TGTGCCTTTTCGGGACAGACTAATTCACCCCTCCACTTT.

V is TRBV4-1 and J is TRBJ1-5, with a weak D call TRBD1 (5 bases). The germline V gene has CDR1 MGHRA and CDR2 YSYEKL. V shed 0 bases and J shed 3 bases, with 9 bases lying between them. The CDR3 has 15 residues. The CDR3 region has the DNA TGCGCCAGCAGCCAAGATGACAGTCACAATCAGCCCCAGCATTTT. Translating it yields CASSQDDSHNQPQHF.

The V gene is TRBV9, the J gene TRBJ2-3, with 7 bases lining up with TRBD1. In germline, CDR1 is SGDLS, CDR2 YYNGEE. The CDR3 is 16 residues long. V lost 0 bases, J lost 2 bases, and 6 bases stayed unmatched. The CDR3 loop is CASSVVQGTPTDTQYF. The CDR3 bases are TGTGCCAGCAGCGTAGTACAGGGGACCCCCACAGATACGCAGTATTTT.

The rearrangement joins TRBV6-5 to TRBJ2-7; D perhaps matches TRBD1 (6 bases). CDR1 is MNHEY, CDR2 SVGAGI, per germline. This CDR3 is 12 amino acids long. V lost 6 bases to trimming and J lost 4 bases, with 10 bases between them. CDR3 coding DNA: TGTGCCAGCAGCCGGGACACTTACGAGCAGTACGTC. It encodes CASSRDTYEQYV.

The gene calls are TRBV10-2 and TRBJ1-2, with no clear D. The CDR3 length is 14 residues. Trimming took off 2 bases at V and 4 bases at J, with 11 bases between the two ends. Germline CDR1 and CDR2: WSHSY and SAAADI. In nucleotides, the CDR3 is TGCGCCAGCAGTGAGGGGTACAGCCTCTATGGCTACACCTTC. Amino acid sequence: CASSEGYSLYGYTF.

The chain recombines TRBV7-9 with TRBJ1-4, with 9 bases fitting TRBD1. With 6 bases clipped from V and 8 bases from J, the junction kept 7 bases outside the gene matches. Germline-derived CDR1 and CDR2 are SEHNR and FQNEAQ (reference sequence). This CDR3 contains 14 residues. This CDR3 reads CASRSDRGGEKLFF. The CDR3 nucleotides read TGTGCCAGCAGATCGGACAGGGGTGGAGAAAAACTGTTTTTT.

This clone was detected a few times. The rearrangement links TRBV6-5 to TRBJ1-5; 7 nucleotides line up with TRBD1. V gave up 4 bases and J gave up 3 bases; unmatched junction bases: 3. Germline-derived CDR1 and CDR2 are MNHEY and SVGAGI. This CDR3 is 14 amino acids long. The DNA for the CDR3 is TGTGCCAGCAGTTCGGGACAGCACAATCAGCCCCAGCATTTT. Translating gives CASSSGQHNQPQHF.

The gene calls are TRBV4-1 and TRBJ1-3; no clear D gene. The V gene's germline CDR1 is MGHRA and CDR2 YSYEKL. The CDR3 covers 15 residues. V was clipped by 0 bases and J by 0 bases, with 6 bases between them. As DNA, the CDR3 is TGCGCCAGCAGCCAAGACAGGCCCTCTGGAAACACCATATATTTT. This encodes CASSQDRPSGNTIYF.

V usage is TRBV7-3 and J usage is TRBJ2-1, with D perhaps matching TRBD2 (6 bases). The germline gives CDR1 SGHTA, CDR2 FQGTGA. The CDR3 spans 15 residues. Deletions cut 0 bases from V and 2 bases from J, with 8 bases between. CDR3 protein: CASSLTPGAYNEQFF. In DNA form, the CDR3 reads TGTGCCAGCAGCTTAACGCCGGGGGCCTACAATGAGCAGTTCTTC. Variable domain in full (rest from reference TRBV7-3 and TRBJ2-1): GAGVSQTPSNKVTEKGKYVELRCDPISGHTALYWYRQSLGQGPEFLIYFQGTGAADDSGLPNDRFFAVRPEGSVSTLKIQRTERGDSAVYLCASSLTPGAYNEQFFGPGTRLTVL.

This clone was observed a single time. V is TRBV13 and J is TRBJ1-3, with TRBD1 identical over 12 bases. Germline V gene sequence: CDR1 PRHDT, CDR2 FYEKMQ (reference sequence). Trimming removed 6 bases from V and 0 bases from J; junction bases left unmatched: 6. This CDR3 has 17 residues. CDR3 in DNA: TGTGCCAGCAGGGGGACAGGGGGCCCGAGCTCTGGAAACACCATATATTTT. This encodes CASRGTGGPSSGNTIYF.

J is TRBJ2-2 and V is TRBV7-3; 9 bases match TRBD1. This CDR3 contains 15 residues. Germline CDR1 SGHTA, CDR2 FQGTGA. V gave up 5 bases and J gave up 3 bases; unmatched junction bases: 4. The DNA of the CDR3 is TGTGCCAGCAGCCTCACAGGGGGCCACACCGGGGAGCTGTTTTTT. The encoded protein is CASSLTGGHTGELFF.

This sequence joins TRBV4-2 and TRBJ1-1; D call uncertain. The germline V and J ends were trimmed by 2 bases and 1 base, with 8 bases remaining between them. The germline V gene encodes CDR1 LGHNA and CDR2 YNFKEQ. There are 14 residues in the CDR3. The CDR3 region is CASSQSQENTEAFF. CDR3 coding DNA: TGTGCCAGCAGCCAAAGCCAGGAGAACACTGAAGCTTTCTTT.

This chain joins TRBV4-2 and TRBJ2-2, with 8 bases identical to TRBD2. The V segment lost 3 bases and the J segment 5 bases; nucleotides outside the gene matches: 2. There are 14 residues in the CDR3. The germline CDR1 and CDR2 sequences are LGHNA and YNFKEQ. CDR3 protein: CASSHGGATGELFF. The CDR3 DNA reads TGTGCCAGCAGCCACGGGGGGGCAACCGGGGAGCTGTTTTTT.

J is TRBJ1-6 and V is TRBV14; 8 nucleotides agree with TRBD1. This CDR3 has 15 residues. The V and J ends lost 4 bases and 11 bases, in that order; junction bases with no gene match: 10. Germline lookup yields CDR1 SGHDN and CDR2 FVKESK. This CDR3 reads CASSRFQGAGAPLHF. CDR3 in DNA: TGTGCCAGCAGCCGCTTCCAGGGGGCCGGGGCACCCCTCCACTTT.